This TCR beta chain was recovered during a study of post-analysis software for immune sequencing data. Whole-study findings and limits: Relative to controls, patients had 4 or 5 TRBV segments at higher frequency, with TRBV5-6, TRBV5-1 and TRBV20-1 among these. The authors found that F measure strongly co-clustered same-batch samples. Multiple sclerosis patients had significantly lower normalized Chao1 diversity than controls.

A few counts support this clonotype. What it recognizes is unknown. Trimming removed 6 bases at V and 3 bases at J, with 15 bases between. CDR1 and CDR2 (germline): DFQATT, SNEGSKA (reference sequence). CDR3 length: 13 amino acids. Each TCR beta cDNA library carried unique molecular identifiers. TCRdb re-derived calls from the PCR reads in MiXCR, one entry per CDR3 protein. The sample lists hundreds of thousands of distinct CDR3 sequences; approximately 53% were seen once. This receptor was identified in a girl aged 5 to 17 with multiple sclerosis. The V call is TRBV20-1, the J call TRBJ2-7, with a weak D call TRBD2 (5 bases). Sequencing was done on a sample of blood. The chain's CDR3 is CSAILTAGYEQYF. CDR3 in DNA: TGCAGTGCCATACTAACGGCGGGCTACGAGCAGTACTTC.